This T cell receptor (beta chain) came from a study of OX40 agonist ivuxolimab in advanced cancers. The germline V and J ends were trimmed by 4 bases and 4 bases, with 10 bases remaining between them. This CDR3 has 12 amino acids. Germline V gene lookup returns CDR1 GTSNPN and CDR2 SVGIG (reference sequence). TCRdb keeps only in-frame clones here, not all; method: immunoSEQ multiplex PCR. The repertoire holds approximately 90,000 clones, with 89% as singletons. This clonotype was sampled from an adult with an advanced solid tumor such as melanoma, head and neck, liver or kidney cancer. The rearrangement joins TRBV30 to TRBJ1-2; D uncertain. Material: CD4+ or CD8+ T cells sorted from blood, obtained in a trial of the OX40 agonist ivuxolimab. CDR3 sequence (DNA): TGTGCCTGGATAGGGCAGTTCTATGGCTACACCTTC. It encodes CAWIGQFYGYTF.